This T cell receptor beta chain was captured in a study of a mutant IDH1 vaccine in newly diagnosed glioma. Study at large: Once 4-6 weeks had passed after radiotherapy alone, vaccination started, or it started with temozolomide cycles. Treated patients, roughly 60% male and about 38% female, averaged about 40 years of age. It was radiotherapy, temozolomide, or both that patients received previously, with most receiving both. Whole-study findings and limits: Patients showed vaccine-induced immune responses at a rate of around 94%.

This clone has just a few counts. Its antigen is as yet unknown. TCRdb's copy holds only in-frame clones and misses some; the assay was immunoSEQ multiplex PCR. This table has about 60,000 clones, approximately 84% appearing once. As to time point: week 11, during vaccination. Each dose delivered 300 ug of mutant IDH1 20-mer peptide subcutaneously with imiquimod. From germline, CDR1 is MNHNY and CDR2 SVGAGI (reference sequence). Trimming removed 2 bases from V and 1 base from J, with 2 bases in between. The CDR3 totals 12 residues. The sample here was PBMCs, taken from a glioma patient whose treatment included an IDH1 peptide vaccine. The sequence was obtained from a man aged 30 to 45 with glioma. The J gene is TRBJ1-1, the V gene TRBV6-6; D not certain. The CDR3 sequence is CASSYPNTEAFF. CDR3 nucleotide sequence: TGTGCCAGCAGTTACCCGAACACTGAAGCTTTCTTT.